This TCR beta chain was identified during a study of cytomegalovirus exposure and HLA in healthy donors. Researchers ran the PCR with 60 Vbeta and 13 Jbeta primers. Profiling relied on immunoSEQ multiplex PCR, and the TCRdb table lists in-frame clones only, not all of them. The sample holds about 280,000 clones, 85% to 90% seen once. Study-wide points: Investigators reported some 150 TCR beta chains as tied to cytomegalovirus. In a later analysis, HLA-associated TCR beta chains were more clonally expanded than equally common others. Relative to the approximately 700-donor mean, N-insertions were reportedly fewer in an Asian-associated ancestry cluster in a later analysis. Presence/absence analyses treated sequencing depth as roughly uniform across donors.

Comment on this clone: Its specificity is not known.

Germline loops: CDR1 MGHRA, CDR2 YSYEKL. The CDR3 runs 16 residues. The ends were cut back, 3 bases at V and 3 bases at J, with 14 bases in the middle. This clonotype originated in a woman under 30 in good health and CMV-seronegative. The V and J genes are TRBV4-1 and TRBJ1-4; a weak D match, TRBD1 (6 bases). The source material was PBMCs. CDR3 region: CASSQNYRVANEKLFF. CDR3 sequence (DNA): TGCGCCAGCAGCCAGAATTACAGGGTTGCTAATGAAAAACTGTTTTTT.